The present entry profiles one TCR beta chain with its context. This table comes from immunoSEQ multiplex PCR, and its TCRdb copy is limited to in-frame clones, with some not included. The data contain roughly 80,000 clones, 85% to 90% of them singletons. The data belong to a study of control samples from healthy donors and cancer patients. Germline lookup yields CDR1 SGHNT and CDR2 YYREEE (reference sequence). Trimming took 4 bases from V and 4 from J; bases not matched to a gene: 9. The CDR3 spans 16 residues. The chain links TRBV5-4 to TRBJ1-1; TRBD1 agrees at 11 bases. The TCR originated in a man aged 45-65 years in good health. The specimen was blood. CDR3 protein: CASSPTAGTGGTEAFF. The CDR3 bases are TGTGCCAGCAGCCCGACCGCCGGGACAGGGGGCACTGAAGCTTTCTTT. The full variable domain, with the rest looked up from reference TRBV5-4 and TRBJ1-1, is ETGVTQSPTHLIKTRGQQVTLRCSSQSGHNTVSWYQQALGQGPQFIFQYYREEENGRGNFPPRFSGLQFPNYSSELNVNALELDDSALYLCASSPTAGTGGTEAFFGQGTRLTVV.